The next 5 T cell receptor gamma chains were all read from a single sample in a study of intestinal T cells in coeliac disease (dated by TCRdb to 2019 to 2021). The receptor library was made with multiplex PCR. Sequencer: Ion Torrent PGM. The LymphoTrack kit, which has primers carrying Illumina adapters, was used to amplify TRG repertoires from around 200 ng of biopsy DNA. Clone calls in TCRdb were regenerated from the public reads with CATT, after which identical DNA sequences shared one row. In this sample the table shows about 300 gamma-chain clones, over 45% of which occur a single time. The ten biggest clones cover 62% of the sample. For each case, genomic DNA was extracted from ten 5-um FFPE scrolls with the QIAamp DNA FFPE tissue kit. The sequenced sample was a duodenal biopsy. These receptors were collected from a human donor who served as a control with a normal duodenal biopsy, not a healthy volunteer.

This chain connects TRGV4 to TRGJ1 or TRGJ2. Trimming at V came to 5 bases and at J to 6 bases, leaving 10 bases not matched to a gene. The CDR3 contains 13 residues. Germline CDR1 is EGSTGY and CDR2 is YDSYTSSV. The CDR3 region is CATWGWGGYKKLF. CDR3 DNA: TGTGCCACCTGGGGATGGGGTGGTTATAAGAAACTCTTT.

CDR3 DNA sequence: TGTGCTGCCCCGAGAACCCCCTATTATAAGAAACTCTTT. This sequence encodes CAAPRTPYYKKLF. The chain recombines TRGV10 with TRGJ1 or TRGJ2. TRGV10 is filed as an ORF, its function uncertain. With V trimmed by 12 bases and J by 4 bases, 13 bases remained unmatched. The CDR3 has 13 residues.

The V call is TRGV8, the J call TRGJ1 or TRGJ2. J gave up 7 bases and V 1 base, and 4 bases lay outside the gene matches. Germline V CDR1 and CDR2: VENAVY, YDSYNSRV. CDR3 size: 12 residues. The CDR3 is CATWDRPYKKLF. DNA of the CDR3: TGTGCCACCTGGGATAGACCCTATAAGAAACTCTTT.

A remark on this clone: One end of the junction fails to match germline, which may point to a read error. The chain uses TRGV11 and TRGJ1 or TRGJ2. TRGV11 qualifies as an ORF whose function is uncertain. CDR3 length equals 11 residues. Here the CDR3 DNA reads TGTGCCTGCTGGATTCCGGGCCCAATTTATTTT. This translates into CACWIPGPIYF.

The chain employs TRGV2 and TRGJ1 or TRGJ2. The germline V gene has CDR1 EGSNGY and CDR2 YDSYNSKV. This CDR3 region has 15 residues. With 5 bases clipped from V and 6 bases from J, the junction kept 16 bases outside the gene matches. The CDR3 here is CATWGRAQFSYKKLF. CDR3 DNA sequence: TGTGCCACCTGGGGACGGGCCCAATTTTCTTATAAGAAACTCTTT.